What follows is one T cell receptor (beta chain) and its context. What it recognizes is unknown. From germline, CDR1 is SGHVS and CDR2 FQNEAQ. V lost 1 base and J lost 7; bases outside the gene matches: 14. This CDR3 region has 19 residues. The sample, about 10 milliliters of peripheral blood, was drawn from each donor. The data belong to a study of blood T cells in healthy people across ages. Study-level results: A strong correlation was seen between TCR beta diversity and naive T cell percentage. It was not possible, with unsorted PBMCs, to conclusively compare naive and antigen-experienced cells.

Using a J-beta primer mix together with a sample-barcoded 5' primer, a second PCR was run for about 7 to 12 cycles. TCRdb re-derived calls from the 5' RACE reads in MiXCR, one entry per CDR3 protein. The repertoire holds over 450,000 distinct CDR3 sequences, with 24% as singletons. This sample also appeared in a second study, on T cells of mothers and their children.

Sequenced input: blood. This clonotype was obtained from a boy between 10 and 17 years old in good health. The chain joins TRBV7-8 to TRBJ2-5; TRBD2 aligns across 14 bases. This CDR3 reads CASSLGGGLAGAFRRTQYF. The DNA for the CDR3 is TGTGCCAGCAGCTTAGGAGGGGGACTAGCGGGAGCTTTCCGCAGGACCCAGTACTTC. The full variable domain, with the rest looked up from reference TRBV7-8 and TRBJ2-5, is GAGVSQSPRYKVAKRGQDVALRCDPISGHVSLFWYQQALGQGPEFLTYFQNEAQLDKSGLPSDRFFAERPEGSVSTLKIQRTQQEDSAVYLCASSLGGGLAGAFRRTQYFGPGTRLLVL.